This entry describes one T cell receptor (beta chain). Sequencing was performed with immunoSEQ multiplex PCR; in TCRdb, only in-frame clones are kept and a portion is missing. The top ten clones hold 25% of a sample with about 95,000 clones, around 85% of them seen once. The source of the sample is a study of blood T cell repertoires in COVID-19. Study context: Sample material is recorded as cDNA or gDNA derived from T cells, B-cell-depleted T cells, or PBMCs.

Germline V gives CDR1 LGHNA, CDR2 YSLEER. This CDR3 has 16 residues. Trimming pared 0 bases from V and 7 bases from J, leaving 13 bases between. The specimen was peripheral blood. The sequence was collected from a man older than 75 with active or convalescent COVID-19. V and J are TRBV4-3 and TRBJ1-6; D may be TRBD1 (5 bases). The CDR3 bases are TGCGCCAGCAGCCAAGACGAGCCAGGGTTAAATTCACCCCTCCACTTT. Its protein product is CASSQDEPGLNSPLHF.